These 11 T cell receptor beta chains were all obtained from the same sample, sequenced in a study of shared clonotypes between healthy human individuals. Method: immunoSEQ multiplex PCR; TCRdb's copy keeps in-frame clones and lacks some. The data show nearly 1,000,000 clones, around 80% seen once. Sequencing was performed on memory CD4+ T cells sorted from blood. Indicated subset: CD45RA-negative fraction. The receptors were gathered from a man younger than 30 in good health.

This sequence joins TRBV5-1 and TRBJ1-5; D is perhaps TRBD1 (5 bases). Trimming left V 0 bases short and J 4 bases short, with 14 bases between. The CDR3 has 16 amino acids. Germline CDR1 and CDR2: SGHRS and YFSETQ. The CDR3, as DNA: TGCGCCAGCAGCTTGGCTGGGGGTAGAGGGAATCAGCCCCAGCATTTT. Its protein is CASSLAGGRGNQPQHF.

A single count supports this clone. This sequence joins TRBV4-3 and TRBJ2-7; D is unclear. The CDR3 totals 15 residues. Germline CDR1 and CDR2: LGHNA and YSLEER. The V and J ends lost 0 bases and 4 bases respectively, with 13 bases between them. The CDR3 region is CASSQDWAGLYEQYF. The CDR3 coding sequence is TGCGCCAGCAGCCAAGATTGGGCAGGATTATACGAGCAGTACTTC.

This chain joins TRBV27 and TRBJ2-7; D unclear. The germline V gene encodes CDR1 MNHEY and CDR2 SMNVEV (reference sequence). This CDR3 spans 15 amino acids. Trimming took off 4 bases at V and 3 bases at J, with 16 bases between the two ends. CDR3 in amino acids: CASSSMGKLGYEQYF. Written as DNA, the CDR3 is TGTGCCAGCAGTTCAATGGGCAAGCTTGGCTACGAGCAGTACTTC.

The rearrangement joins TRBV6-5 to TRBJ2-3, with TRBD2 matching 8 bases. Looked up from germline, CDR1 is MNHEY and CDR2 is SVGAGI. The trim removed 6 bases at V and 1 base at J, leaving 0 bases unmatched. This CDR3 comprises 13 residues. The CDR3 protein is CASRTSGTDTQYF. CDR3 in DNA: TGTGCCAGCAGGACTAGCGGCACAGATACGCAGTATTTT.

This chain joins TRBV2 and TRBJ2-2; D is unresolved. CDR1 and CDR2 from the germline V gene are SNHLY and FYNNEI. The CDR3 covers 14 residues. Trimming removed 0 bases at V and 0 bases at J, with 2 bases between. In DNA form, the CDR3 reads TGTGCCAGCAGTGAAGCCTCGAACACCGGGGAGCTGTTTTTT. It yields the protein CASSEASNTGELFF.

The chain couples TRBV12-5 to TRBJ2-3; 10 nucleotides agree with TRBD2. The CDR3 is 15 amino acids. Looked up from germline, CDR1 is LGHNT and CDR2 is FRNRAP. The ends lost 1 base at V and 5 bases at J; junction bases unmatched: 3. The CDR3 protein is CASGLGLAGVDTQYF. The CDR3 DNA is TGTGCTAGTGGTTTGGGGCTAGCGGGAGTAGATACGCAGTATTTT.

The rearrangement joins TRBV6-5 to TRBJ1-5, with TRBD1 matching over 10 bases. V gave up 5 bases and J gave up 4 bases; unmatched junction bases: 5. The germline gives CDR1 MNHEY, CDR2 SVGAGI. The CDR3 covers 15 residues. As DNA, the CDR3 is TGTGCCAGCAGTACAGAGGGACAGGGGAATCAGCCCCAGCATTTT. It translates to CASSTEGQGNQPQHF.

This sequence joins TRBV28 and TRBJ1-1; D is possibly TRBD1 (5 bases). This CDR3 contains 15 residues. CDR1 is MDHEN, CDR2 SYDVKM, per germline. The germline V and J ends were trimmed by 5 bases and 1 base, with 14 bases remaining between them. In nucleotides, the CDR3 is TGTGCCAGCAGTCCCTTCGGGGCGTGGAACACTGAAGCTTTCTTT. Protein sequence: CASSPFGAWNTEAFF. Looking up the rest from reference TRBV28 and TRBJ1-1 gives the full variable domain: DVKVTQSSRYLVKRTGEKVFLECVQDMDHENMFWYRQDPGLGLRLIYFSYDVKMKEKGDIPEGYSVSREKKERFSLILESASTNQTSMYLCASSPFGAWNTEAFFGQGTRLTVV.

In DNA, the CDR3 is TGTGCCAGTAGTACGCGACTAGCGGGAGGGCTTCGGTTCTTC. This translates into CASSTRLAGGLRFF. V usage is TRBV19 and J usage is TRBJ2-1, with 14 nucleotides matching TRBD2. This CDR3 contains 14 residues. Losses at the gene ends were 4 bases for V and 15 bases for J; bases not matched to a gene: 8. Per the germline V gene, CDR1 is LNHDA and CDR2 is SQIVND (reference sequence).

This clone was observed once. The V gene is TRBV30, the J gene TRBJ2-7; 7 nucleotides match TRBD1. The CDR3 is 13 amino acids. The junction had 6 bases not matched to a gene; V was cut back by 7 bases and J by 0 bases. From germline, CDR1 is GTSNPN and CDR2 SVGIG (reference sequence). In nucleotides, the CDR3 is TGTGCCTCTGAACAGGGGAGCTCCTACGAGCAGTACTTC. This translates into CASEQGSSYEQYF.

In this sample, this clone turned up many times. The V gene is TRBV19, the J gene TRBJ1-2, with D tentatively TRBD1 (5 bases). The CDR3 consists of 14 residues. Trimming removed 6 bases at V and 3 bases at J, with 14 bases between. Germline assignment: CDR1 LNHDA and CDR2 SQIVND (reference sequence). DNA of the CDR3: TGTGCCAGTAGCCGCCTCGGGACGGACTATGGCTACACCTTC. Translation: CASSRLGTDYGYTF.